This TCR beta chain was captured by sequencing in a study of T-cell memory formation after mild COVID-19. There are a few counts of this clonotype. What it binds is not known. In TCRdb, the 5' RACE reads were re-called with MiXCR into one record per CDR3 protein. This sample has 170,000 or so distinct CDR3 sequences; around 21% occur once, and the top ten carry 23%. General study results and limits: A second wave expanding day 15 to 37 was CD4+-biased; contracting clones were balanced.

This CDR3 has 15 residues. The germline gives CDR1 SEHNR, CDR2 FQNEAQ (reference sequence). With 5 bases removed from V and 1 base from J, the gap between germline ends came to 14 bases. The source material was PBMCs or a T cell subset sorted from them (not recorded which). The chain combines TRBV7-9 with TRBJ1-1, with D possibly TRBD1 on 5 matching bases. This receptor was taken from an adult woman who had mild COVID-19 (a few samples of this study predate the infection). Cell type and time point are not known. Here the CDR3 reads CASSPRGTPNTEAFF. The CDR3 coding sequence is TGTGCCAGCAGCCCCCGGGGCACCCCGAACACTGAAGCTTTCTTT.